The clone carrying this TCR beta chain came up a few times. The antigen is unknown. Original data processing: Because ImmunoSEQ provided only junction sequences with no quality scores, the filtering differed. The repertoire was sequenced with immunoSEQ multiplex PCR; TCRdb's copy has only in-frame clones and lacks some. V and J calls and clone size are copied from that table; D and trimming were computed from the DNA. The repertoire includes about 1.1 million clones, about four fifths of them detected once, and 0.6% to 0.75% sits in the top ten. The data were obtained in a study of shared clonotypes between healthy human individuals. Study details: Donors had three CD4 naive, three CD4 memory, two CD8 naive and one CD8 memory plate apiece. Points from the study as a whole: With a handful of donors compared, approximately 5.5% of naive CD4 clonotypes were shared.

Looked up from germline, CDR1 is MNHEY and CDR2 is SVGAGI. The CDR3 contains 15 residues. V lost 7 bases, J lost 2 bases, and 12 bases lay in between. The sequencing input was memory CD4+ T cells from PBMCs. Subset: CD45RA-negative fraction. This chain uses TRBV6-5 with TRBJ2-6; no clear D. The sequence was collected from a young man in good health. Some clones in this sample may be carry-over from other donors' samples. The CDR3 protein is CASKRQTAGANVLTF. The CDR3 coding sequence is TGTGCCAGCAAAAGACAAACCGCTGGGGCCAACGTCCTGACTTTC.